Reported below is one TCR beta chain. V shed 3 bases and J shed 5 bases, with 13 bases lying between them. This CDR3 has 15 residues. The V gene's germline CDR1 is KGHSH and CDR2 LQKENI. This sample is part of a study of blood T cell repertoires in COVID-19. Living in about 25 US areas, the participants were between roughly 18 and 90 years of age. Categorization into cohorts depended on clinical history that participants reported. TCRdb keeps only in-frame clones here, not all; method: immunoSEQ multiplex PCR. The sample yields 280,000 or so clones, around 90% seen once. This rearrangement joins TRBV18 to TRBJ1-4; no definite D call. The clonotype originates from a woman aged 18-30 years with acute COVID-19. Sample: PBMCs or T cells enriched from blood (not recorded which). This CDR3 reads CASSPSGRGNEKLFF. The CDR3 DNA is TGTGCCAGCTCACCTTCCGGACGGGGAAATGAAAAACTGTTTTTT.